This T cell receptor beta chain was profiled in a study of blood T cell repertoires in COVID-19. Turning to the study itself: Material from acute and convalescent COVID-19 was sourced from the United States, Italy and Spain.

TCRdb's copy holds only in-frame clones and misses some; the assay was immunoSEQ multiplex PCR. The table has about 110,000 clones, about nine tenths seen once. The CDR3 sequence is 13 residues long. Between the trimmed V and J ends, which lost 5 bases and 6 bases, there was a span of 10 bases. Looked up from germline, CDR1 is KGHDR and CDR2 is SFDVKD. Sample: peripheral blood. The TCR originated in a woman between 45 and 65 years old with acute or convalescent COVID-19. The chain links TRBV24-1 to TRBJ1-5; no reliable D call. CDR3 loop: CATSGTGIQPQHF. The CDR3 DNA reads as TGTGCCACCAGTGGTACCGGTATTCAGCCCCAGCATTTT.